A single sample gave rise to the 19 T cell receptor beta chains below, sequenced in a study of metastatic and nonmetastatic thyroid tumors. Thyroid surgery was preceded by no treatment in any patient. TCRdb called clones again from the PCR reads with MiXCR. The sample contains fewer than 40,000 clones, about a sixth of which appear only once. The sample comprised blood. These receptors were taken from a male donor with papillary thyroid cancer or a benign thyroid nodule (not recorded which). Some clones in this sample may be carry-over from other donors' samples.

This clone came up many times. The J gene is TRBJ2-1, the V gene TRBV4-2; 11 positions agree with TRBD2. CDR3 size: 15 residues. V lost 2 bases to trimming and J lost 10 bases; unmatched junction nucleotides: 7. Per the germline V gene, CDR1 is LGHNA and CDR2 is YNFKEQ. CDR3 DNA: TGTGCCAGCAGCCAACCCATAGCGGGAGGGAGGGAGCAGTTCTTC. Amino acid sequence: CASSQPIAGGREQFF.

This clone was counted ten times or more. The chain couples TRBV7-9 to TRBJ2-1; possibly TRBD1 for D (5 bases). Germline CDR1 SEHNR, CDR2 FQNEAQ (reference sequence). This CDR3 has 14 amino acids. The germline V and J ends were trimmed by 1 base and 9 bases, with 13 bases remaining between them. Written as DNA, the CDR3 is TGTGCCAGCAGCTTAGTCCTCCAGGGCGTTGAGCAGTTCTTC. Translated, it gives CASSLVLQGVEQFF.

This clone has at least ten counts. This chain joins TRBV5-1 and TRBJ2-5; 8 bases align to TRBD1. Germline CDR1 is SGHRS and CDR2 is YFSETQ. V lost 4 bases and J lost 5; bases outside the gene matches: 7. This CDR3 has 14 amino acids. In DNA, the CDR3 is TGCGCCAGCAGCACCTTGGACAGGGTTGAGACCCAGTACTTC. Protein sequence: CASSTLDRVETQYF.

This clone was seen ten or more times. The chain joins TRBV19 to TRBJ2-5, with 9 bases lining up with TRBD1. This CDR3 has 13 residues. Germline V CDR1 and CDR2: LNHDA, SQIVND (reference sequence). V trimming: 7 bases; J trimming: 3 bases; junction bases outside the gene matches: 3. The chain's CDR3 is CASTDRGKETQYF. As DNA, the CDR3 is TGTGCCAGTACGGACAGGGGAAAAGAGACCCAGTACTTC.

At least ten counts were recorded for this clone. The rearrangement links TRBV9 to TRBJ2-1; the match to TRBD2 covers 7 bases. Germline CDR1 and CDR2: SGDLS and YYNGEE. After removal of 0 bases from V and 0 bases from J, the junction contained 3 bases not matched to a gene. The CDR3 is 16 amino acids. The CDR3 sequence is CASSVAGGSSYNEQFF. For the CDR3, the DNA is TGTGCCAGCAGCGTAGCGGGCGGGAGCTCCTACAATGAGCAGTTCTTC.

This chain connects TRBV9 to TRBJ2-3; TRBD2 aligns across 9 bases. Trimming removed 4 bases from V and 5 bases from J; junction bases left unmatched: 11. The germline V gene encodes CDR1 SGDLS and CDR2 YYNGEE. The CDR3 is 16 amino acids. The CDR3 is CASSPTWAGGRDTQYF. The CDR3 coding sequence is TGTGCCAGCAGCCCGACATGGGCGGGGGGGCGAGATACGCAGTATTTT.

This clone has ten or more counts. This sequence joins TRBV10-1 and TRBJ2-2; D possibly corresponds to TRBD1 (5 bases). CDR3 size: 14 residues. Trimming removed 9 bases at V and 5 bases at J, with 16 bases between. Germline loops: CDR1 WNHNN, CDR2 SYGVQD (reference sequence). CDR3 amino acids: CASPRWGETGELFF. The CDR3 nucleotides are TGCGCCAGTCCGCGGTGGGGCGAAACCGGGGAGCTGTTTTTT.

This clone has at least ten counts. The chain combines TRBV19 with TRBJ1-5, with TRBD1 as a possible D gene (6 bases). Germline CDR1 reads LNHDA; CDR2 reads SQIVND (reference sequence). V lost 5 bases and J 3 bases, leaving 14 bases between the germline ends. The CDR3 is 15 residues long. CDR3 bases: TGTGCCAGTAGTTCGAGGGGGTCCGCCAATCAGCCCCAGCATTTT. Encoded protein: CASSSRGSANQPQHF.

CDR3 protein: CASTTTPGRSFVEQYF. The CDR3 DNA is TGTGCCAGCACTACTACACCGGGACGCAGTTTCGTCGAGCAGTACTTC. This chain connects TRBV11-2 to TRBJ2-7; D tentatively fits TRBD1 or TRBD2 (5 bases each). Trimming stripped 7 bases from V and 6 bases from J, with 25 bases between. The germline V gene has CDR1 SGHAT and CDR2 FQNNGV. CDR3 size: 16 residues.

This clone occurred many times. The chain couples TRBV3-1 to TRBJ2-1, with 8 bases identical to TRBD2. Trimming removed 3 bases from V and 9 bases from J; junction bases left unmatched: 4. This CDR3 is 13 amino acids long. Germline V lookup: CDR1 LGHDT, CDR2 YNNKEL (reference sequence). CDR3 residues: CASSQSSGREQFF. CDR3 sequence (DNA): TGTGCCAGCAGCCAGTCTAGCGGGCGTGAGCAGTTCTTC.

There are many counts of this clone. The chain employs TRBV20-1 and TRBJ2-7; 8 nucleotides line up with TRBD1. J gave up 6 bases and V 4 bases, and 14 bases lay outside the gene matches. This CDR3 spans 15 amino acids. Germline loops: CDR1 DFQATT, CDR2 SNEGSKA (reference sequence). The CDR3 DNA reads TGCAGTGCTACCCTTAGGCAGGGGGCATCGCGCGAGCAGTACTTC. Translating it yields CSATLRQGASREQYF.

The V call is TRBV12-3 or TRBV12-4, the J call TRBJ1-5, with D tentatively TRBD1 (5 bases). Trimming took off 10 bases at V and 5 bases at J, with 12 bases between the two ends. There are 12 residues in the CDR3. The CDR3: CAIIRDDQPQHF. The CDR3, as DNA: TGTGCCATCATCCGGGACGATCAGCCCCAGCATTTT.

This clone is medium-sized in the sample. This chain uses TRBV27 with TRBJ2-7; D remains ambiguous. There are 14 residues in the CDR3. V was clipped by 4 bases and J by 2 bases, with 12 bases between them. Germline V gene lookup returns CDR1 MNHEY and CDR2 SMNVEV (reference sequence). The CDR3 loop is CASSSPPETYEQYF. The CDR3 nucleotides read TGTGCCAGCAGTTCCCCCCCAGAGACCTACGAGCAGTACTTC.

This clone was seen at least ten times. This sequence joins TRBV27 and TRBJ2-1; TRBD2 matches 7 bases. CDR3 length equals 16 residues. The trim removed 6 bases at V and 5 bases at J, leaving 13 bases unmatched. Germline V gene data show CDR1 as MNHEY and CDR2 as SMNVEV (reference sequence). The CDR3 region is CASRGGTGFSDNEQFF. CDR3 nucleotides: TGTGCCAGCAGGGGGGGGACGGGGTTTAGTGACAATGAGCAGTTCTTC.

The chain uses TRBV30 and TRBJ2-7; D ambiguous. The germline V gene encodes CDR1 GTSNPN and CDR2 SVGIG (reference sequence). The CDR3 spans 13 residues. The DNA for the CDR3 is TGTGCTTTTAGGGCAGGTCACTCCTACGAGCAGTACTTC. Translation: CAFRAGHSYEQYF.

This clone was seen ten or more times. The CDR3 region has the DNA TGTGCCATTTTCACTAGCGGGAGGGCTAACGACGTCCTGGAGACCCAGTACTTC. Residues: CAIFTSGRANDVLETQYF. The chain is built from TRBV10-3 and TRBJ2-5; 13 nucleotides match TRBD2. Unmatched junction bases numbered 18, after V lost 9 bases and J lost 5 bases. The CDR3 has 18 amino acids. Per germline, CDR1 ENHRY and CDR2 SYGVKD.

Ten or more counts support this clone. The sample holds other DNA sequences that translate to the same CDR3. V gene TRBV6-1 combines with J gene TRBJ2-3; TRBD2 aligns across 7 bases. With 7 bases clipped from V and 5 bases from J, the junction kept 12 bases outside the gene matches. The CDR3 covers 15 residues. Germline V gives CDR1 MNHNS, CDR2 SASEGT. The CDR3, as DNA: TGTGCCAGCATCCAATCAACTAGCGCGGGAGATACGCAGTATTTT. Translation gives CASIQSTSAGDTQYF.

This clone was seen ten or more times. The J gene is TRBJ2-3, the V gene TRBV3-1, with D perhaps being TRBD1 or TRBD2 (6 bases each). V lost 4 bases and J lost 0, with 11 bases in between. Germline V gene lookup returns CDR1 LGHDT and CDR2 YNNKEL (reference sequence). The CDR3 is made up of 15 amino acids. CDR3 coding DNA: TGTGCCAGCAGCCTAGGGGGGTTTAGCACAGATACGCAGTATTTT. Amino acids: CASSLGGFSTDTQYF.

This rearrangement joins TRBV6-4 to TRBJ2-3; 8 nucleotides line up with TRBD2. Germline CDR1 reads MRHNA; CDR2 reads SNTAGT. The J segment lost 2 bases and the V segment lost 0 bases, leaving 7 bases of the junction unmatched. The CDR3 extends over 17 amino acids. The CDR3: CASSDSTPGGNTDTQYF. CDR3 in DNA: TGTGCCAGCAGTGACTCCACCCCGGGGGGGAACACAGATACGCAGTATTTT.